This is a list of T cell receptor beta chains from one sample in a study of CD8 T cells in Susac syndrome. TCRdb re-called the immunoSEQ multiplex PCR reads through MiXCR, storing one row per CDR3 protein. The sample includes fewer than 300,000 distinct CDR3 sequences, approximately 84% of them seen just once. Sample: CD8+ T cells from PBMCs. The receptors originated from a human donor with multiple sclerosis. The CDR3 runs from the conserved cysteine through the conserved F or W. D genes are given only for firm matches. Size is stated for part of the rows, as once, few or many counts, or as a class when the clone is expanded.

>TRBJ2-1|TRBD2|once|TRBV11-2
CASSQKFSGTLIDEQFF
TGTGCCAGCAGCCAGAAATTTAGCGGGACTCTGATCGATGAGCAGTTCTTC
>TRBJ2-5|TRBD2|.|TRBV4-1
CASSQETSRKETQYF
TGCGCCAGCAGCCAAGAGACTAGCCGAAAAGAGACCCAGTACTTC
>TRBJ2-5|TRBD1|.|TRBV28
CATRQGGETQYF
TGTGCCACCCGACAGGGCGGGGAGACCCAGTACTTC
>TRBJ2-7|.|.|TRBV5-8
CASSLGGQGTYEQYF
TGTGCCAGCAGCTTGGGAGGTCAAGGGACCTACGAGCAGTACTTC
>TRBJ1-1|TRBD1|.|TRBV7-9
CASSRRDREFYNTEAFF
TGTGCCAGCAGTCGCCGGGACAGGGAATTTTACAACACTGAAGCTTTCTTT
>TRBJ1-2|.|.|TRBV9
CASSNSAGRPLEASGYTF
TGTGCCAGCAGCAATTCTGCGGGCAGGCCCCTTGAGGCCAGCGGCTACACCTTC
>TRBJ2-1|.|.|TRBV30
CAWSVGRDKNPQFF
TGTGCCTGGAGTGTAGGGAGGGACAAAAACCCGCAGTTCTTC
>TRBJ2-1|TRBD2|.|TRBV6-5
CASSVAGGPGEQFF
TGTGCCAGCAGCGTAGCGGGAGGGCCTGGTGAGCAGTTCTTC
>TRBJ2-2|TRBD1|.|TRBV19
CASSFTGAAGELFF
TGTGCCAGTAGTTTTACAGGGGCAGCCGGGGAGCTGTTTTTT
>TRBJ2-1|.|few|TRBV27
CASTAGAHEQFF
TGTGCCAGCACAGCCGGGGCCCATGAGCAGTTCTTC
>TRBJ2-1|.|.|TRBV20-1
CSARDLKRTIYNEQFF
TGCAGTGCTAGAGACCTAAAGAGAACGATTTACAATGAGCAGTTCTTC
>TRBJ2-7|TRBD2|few|TRBV4-2
CASSQEQRERSYEQYF
TGTGCCAGCAGCCAAGAGCAGCGGGAGCGGTCCTACGAGCAGTACTTC
>TRBJ1-6|.|once|TRBV6-1
CASSGISSSYNSPLHF
TGTGCCAGCAGTGGGATTTCGAGCTCCTATAATTCACCCCTCCACTTT
>TRBJ2-7|TRBD1|once|TRBV20-1
CSTGTGLVWSYEQYF
TGCAGTACCGGGACAGGGCTCGTTTGGTCCTACGAGCAGTACTTC
>TRBJ2-2|TRBD1|.|TRBV19
CARETGQGRTGELFF
TGTGCCAGAGAGACGGGACAGGGGAGAACCGGGGAGCTGTTTTTT
>TRBJ2-1|TRBD2|.|TRBV7-9
CASSPRTSGLYNEQFF
TGTGCCAGCAGCCCGCGGACTAGCGGGCTCTACAATGAGCAGTTCTTC
>TRBJ1-5|TRBD1|.|TRBV27
CASSLFGTGVQPQHF
TGTGCCAGCAGTTTGTTTGGGACAGGGGTCCAGCCCCAGCATTTT
>TRBJ2-1|TRBD2|.|TRBV18
CASSPERELYNEQFF
TGTGCCAGCTCACCAGAGCGGGAGCTCTACAATGAGCAGTTCTTC
>TRBJ2-7|.|.|TRBV29-1
CSVESTERVYEQYF
TGCAGCGTTGAATCCACCGAGAGGGTATACGAGCAGTACTTC
>TRBJ2-7|.|.|TRBV13
CASSLAEYSEQYF
TGTGCCAGCAGCTTGGCAGAGTACAGCGAGCAGTACTTC
>TRBJ2-1|TRBD2|.|TRBV7-9
CASSPTSGRTNEQFF
TGTGCCAGCAGCCCTACTAGCGGGAGGACGAATGAGCAGTTCTTC
>TRBJ2-1|TRBD1|.|TRBV5-1
CASSRDRGAYNEQFF
TGCGCCAGCAGCCGGGACAGGGGGGCCTACAATGAGCAGTTCTTC
>TRBJ2-7|TRBD2|.|TRBV5-8
CASSLGATSGGSYEQYF
TGTGCCAGCAGCTTGGGTGCGACTAGCGGGGGCTCCTACGAGCAGTACTTC
>TRBJ1-5|.|.|TRBV13
CASSLGKGRGQPQHF
TGTGCCAGCAGCTTAGGCAAGGGCAGAGGTCAGCCCCAGCATTTT
>TRBJ2-1|.|.|TRBV3-1
CASSQVKGIEQFF
TGTGCCAGCAGCCAAGTTAAGGGGATTGAGCAGTTCTTC
>TRBJ2-1|.|.|TRBV4-2
CASSQDYTEQFF
TGTGCCAGCAGCCAAGATTACACTGAGCAGTTCTTC
>TRBJ1-4|.|.|TRBV27
CASSDLNEKLFF
TGTGCCAGCAGTGACCTGAATGAAAAACTGTTTTTT
>TRBJ1-5|.|few|TRBV19
CASNTRMQPQHF
TGTGCCAGTAATACGAGGATGCAGCCCCAGCATTTT
>TRBJ2-1|.|.|TRBV11-2
CASSALIYNEQFF
TGTGCCAGCAGCGCACTGATCTACAATGAGCAGTTCTTC
>TRBJ2-7|.|.|TRBV12-3/TRBV12-4
CASRSPLDSYEQYF
TGTGCCAGCAGATCGCCCCTGGACTCTTACGAGCAGTACTTC
>TRBJ2-5|.|.|TRBV28
CASSSSTQETQYF
TGTGCCAGCAGTAGTTCGACCCAAGAGACCCAGTACTTC
>TRBJ2-7|.|.|TRBV5-6
CASSGGDGAYEQYF
TGTGCCAGCAGCGGCGGAGACGGCGCCTACGAGCAGTACTTC
>TRBJ2-3|.|.|TRBV30
CAWRTSGYRTDTQYF
TGTGCCTGGAGGACTAGTGGGTATCGCACAGATACGCAGTATTTT
>TRBJ2-7|TRBD2|once|TRBV10-3
CAISVGRGRSYEQYF
TGTGCCATCAGTGTTGGACGCGGGAGGTCCTACGAGCAGTACTTC
>TRBJ1-1|.|.|TRBV19
CASSIRGPPNTEAFF
TGTGCCAGTAGTATCCGGGGCCCTCCGAACACTGAAGCTTTCTTT
>TRBJ2-5|.|.|TRBV27
CASRWSRYQETQYF
TGTGCCAGCAGGTGGTCAAGGTACCAAGAGACCCAGTACTTC
>TRBJ1-5|.|.|TRBV7-9
CASSQQKNQPQHF
TGTGCCAGCAGCCAACAGAAGAATCAGCCCCAGCATTTT
>TRBJ2-5|.|.|TRBV29-1
CSVGRFQETQYF
TGCAGCGTTGGACGGTTCCAAGAGACCCAGTACTTC
>TRBJ2-3|.|.|TRBV7-8
CASSSGHLTDTQYF
TGTGCCAGCAGCTCGGGTCACCTCACAGATACGCAGTATTTT
>TRBJ2-7|.|.|TRBV18
CASSPSRVPQYF
TGTGCCAGCTCACCATCTCGGGTACCCCAGTACTTC
>TRBJ1-1|.|.|TRBV28
CASSFSGHLGNTEAFF
TGTGCCAGCAGTTTTTCTGGACACTTGGGGAACACTGAAGCTTTCTTT
>TRBJ2-7|.|.|TRBV20-1
CSAREQGREQYF
TGCAGTGCTAGGGAACAGGGGAGGGAGCAGTACTTC
>TRBJ2-5|.|.|TRBV29-1
CSVVRVGTQYF
TGCAGCGTTGTCAGGGTGGGGACCCAGTACTTC
>TRBJ2-1|.|.|TRBV30
CAWSVLSRSGYNEQFF
TGTGCCTGGAGTGTATTATCTAGATCGGGCTACAATGAGCAGTTCTTC
>TRBJ1-3|.|once|TRBV20-1
CSAVTSSGNTIYF
TGCAGTGCTGTCACGAGCTCTGGAAACACCATATATTTT
>TRBJ1-2|TRBD1|once|TRBV3-1
CASSQAEGAYGYTF
TGTGCCAGCAGCCAAGCAGAGGGGGCCTATGGCTACACCTTC
>TRBJ2-3|TRBD2|.|TRBV10-3
CAISAPVAASGSFDTQYF
TGTGCCATCAGTGCCCCCGTCGCGGCTAGCGGGAGTTTCGATACGCAGTATTTT
>TRBJ2-1|TRBD2|.|TRBV3-1
CASSQALSSSGLSNEQFF
TGTGCCAGCAGCCAGGCCCTTTCTTCTAGCGGGTTGAGCAATGAGCAGTTCTTC
>TRBJ2-3|TRBD1|.|TRBV10-3
CAISPKKGTGRGDTQYF
TGTGCCATCAGTCCGAAAAAGGGGACAGGGCGGGGAGATACGCAGTATTTT
>TRBJ2-1|TRBD2|once|TRBV2
CASPQPSGPYNEQFF
TGTGCCAGCCCCCAACCTAGCGGGCCCTACAATGAGCAGTTCTTC
>TRBJ2-3|.|.|TRBV9
CASSVEGGSGTDTQYF
TGTGCCAGCAGCGTAGAAGGAGGATCTGGCACAGATACGCAGTATTTT
>TRBJ2-7|.|.|TRBV12-5
CASGHGLPYEQYF
TGTGCTAGTGGACATGGTTTGCCCTACGAGCAGTACTTC
>TRBJ1-1|.|.|TRBV6-1
CASSLDVGTEAFF
TGTGCCAGCAGTTTGGACGTGGGGACTGAAGCTTTCTTT
>TRBJ2-1|TRBD2|.|TRBV7-3
CASSLRDGRATYNEQFF
TGTGCCAGCAGCTTACGCGACGGGAGGGCCACCTACAATGAGCAGTTCTTC
>TRBJ2-7|.|.|TRBV5-1
CASSLEGGGRREQYF
TGCGCCAGCAGCTTGGAGGGAGGGGGGCGCCGCGAGCAGTACTTC
>TRBJ1-1|.|.|TRBV12-3/TRBV12-4
CATSPLAGVRTEAFF
TGTGCCACCTCCCCCCTAGCGGGGGTGAGGACTGAAGCTTTCTTT
>TRBJ2-7|.|once|TRBV7-9
CASSPGKGTHEQYF
TGTGCCAGCAGCCCAGGTAAGGGAACCCACGAGCAGTACTTC